This T cell receptor beta chain was observed in a study of human T cells and chemical hapten exposure. This clonotype was picked up a small number of times. TCRdb recomputed calls from the RACE reads with MiXCR, one row per CDR3 protein. The table lists about 190,000 distinct CDR3 sequences, under 30% of them singletons. Unmatched junction bases numbered 8, after V lost 0 bases and J lost 4 bases. CDR3 length equals 17 residues. Germline CDR1 and CDR2: MNHEY and SVGAGI. Noted time point: patch test 3, about 24 weeks after DPC sensitization. Indicated treatment: therapeutic diphenylcyclopropenone sensitization with weekly scalp DPC.

The chain has TRBV6-5 and TRBJ2-3; TRBD2 matches 9 bases. The source is a woman aged 40 to 50 with alopecia areata. Some clones in this sample may be carry-over from other donors' samples. The sequencing here drew on whole blood, taken in connection with sensitization to the hapten diphenylcyclopropenone (DPC). The CDR3 region has the DNA TGTGCCAGCAGTTACTCGGCCTGGGCGGGAGGGGCAGATACGCAGTATTTT. Translated: CASSYSAWAGGADTQYF.